This T cell receptor beta chain was identified in a study of type 1 and type 2 diabetes patients. Study-wide background: Samples came from type 1 diabetic, type 2 diabetic or nondiabetic people, recruited in China. Overall study results and limits: Groups were not age- or gender-matched, which may bias interpretation.

From germline, CDR1 is LNHDA and CDR2 SQIVND (reference sequence). V shed 3 bases and J shed 3 bases, with 15 bases lying between them. CDR3 size: 16 residues. Genomic DNA was the PCR template. Multiplex PCR with 30 forward and 13 reverse primers amplified the TCR beta CDR3. One entry per CDR3 protein, called by TCRdb with MiXCR from the multiplex PCR reads. This sample carries about 290,000 distinct CDR3 sequences, around 50% of them seen once, and the ten largest clones take about 13%. This clonotype was counted a few times. The antigen is not known. The source of this sequence is a young man with type 2 diabetes. What was sequenced was peripheral blood mononuclear cells (PBMCs). The rearrangement uses TRBV19 and TRBJ1-5, with D tentatively TRBD1 (6 bases). CDR3: CASSITTGNTNQPQHF. CDR3 coding DNA: TGTGCCAGTAGTATCACAACAGGGAACACCAATCAGCCCCAGCATTTT.